What follows are 15 T cell receptor beta chains derived from one specimen sequenced in a study of monozygotic twins with inflammatory bowel disease. TCRdb re-called the 5' RACE reads and shows each CDR3 protein once, DNA omitted. This sample's table reports 300,000 to 400,000 distinct CDR3 sequences. The sequenced material came from blood. The receptors come from a human donor with ulcerative colitis or Crohn's disease, or a healthy co-twin of an affected twin (not recorded which).

This rearrangement joins TRBV29-1 to TRBJ2-2. This CDR3 spans 12 amino acids. Germline values: CDR1 SQVTM, CDR2 ANQGSEA. The CDR3 is CSAIDITGELFF.

The chain links TRBV6-5 to TRBJ2-6; there is no DNA to check the TCRdb D call of TRBD1. The CDR3 sequence is 16 residues long. Germline CDR1 MNHEY, CDR2 SVGAGI. CDR3 sequence: CASSYEGAFGANVLTF.

The chain couples TRBV7-2 to TRBJ2-2. The CDR3 extends over 14 amino acids. Looked up from germline, CDR1 is SGHTA and CDR2 is FQGNSA. CDR3 amino acids: CASSLISSAGELFF. The full variable domain, completed using reference TRBV7-2 and TRBJ2-2, is GAGVSQSPSNKVTEKGKDVELRCDPISGHTALYWYRQSLGQGLEFLIYFQGNSAPDKSGLPSDRFSAERTGGSVSTLTIQRTQQEDSAVYLCASSLISSAGELFFGEGSRLTVL.

The chain has TRBV5-1 and TRBJ2-4; as DNA is missing, the TRBD1 call by TCRdb cannot be tested. Germline CDR1 SGHRS, CDR2 YFSETQ. This CDR3 has 14 residues. CDR3 loop: CASSWDRGRNIQYF.

This chain links TRBV11-2 with TRBJ1-5; TCRdb proposes TRBD1, but this gene call is untestable without DNA. Germline CDR1 and CDR2: SGHAT and FQNNGV. The CDR3 is 19 amino acids. The CDR3 here is CASSLVILSGRYSNQPQHF.

V usage is TRBV7-3 and J usage is TRBJ1-1; the TCRdb call, TRBD1, lacks DNA for checking. Germline V CDR1 and CDR2: SGHTA, FQGTGA. The CDR3 loop spans 14 amino acids. CDR3 in amino acids: CASSLTEGTQRAFF.

The rearrangement links TRBV27 to TRBJ2-7; with no DNA, the TCRdb D assignment of TRBD1 cannot be verified. This CDR3 is 15 amino acids long. Germline lookup yields CDR1 MNHEY and CDR2 SMNVEV (reference sequence). The CDR3 loop reads CASSFESGAPYEQYF.

This chain uses TRBV27 with TRBJ2-1. This CDR3 has 14 amino acids. Germline CDR1 is MNHEY and CDR2 is SMNVEV (reference sequence). The CDR3 is CASRRQSSYNEQFF.

The CDR3 sequence is CSARDLQTGSTPSPLHF. J is TRBJ1-6 and V is TRBV20-1; TCRdb selects TRBD1, and the lack of DNA leaves this call unchecked. CDR3 length: 17 amino acids. Germline V gives CDR1 DFQATT, CDR2 SNEGSKA (reference sequence).

The V and J genes are TRBV27 and TRBJ2-3; the D call from TCRdb, TRBD1, cannot be confirmed without DNA. Germline CDR1 MNHEY, CDR2 SMNVEV (reference sequence). The CDR3 runs 17 residues. The CDR3 sequence is CASSPSPRGAPEDTQYF.

CDR3: CASSLTSSRDDEQYF. This chain uses TRBV7-9 with TRBJ2-7; TCRdb picks TRBD1, but there is no DNA to check that call. CDR1 SEHNR and CDR2 FQNEAQ come from the germline V gene (reference sequence). The CDR3 totals 15 residues.

The chain is built from TRBV12-3 or TRBV12-4 and TRBJ1-1; the D call from TCRdb, TRBD1, cannot be confirmed without DNA. The CDR3 sequence is 14 residues long. CDR3 protein: CASSFGQGITEAFF.

This rearrangement joins TRBV7-2 to TRBJ2-1; no DNA is available, so the TRBD2 call from TCRdb remains unchecked. The germline CDR1 and CDR2 sequences are SGHTA and FQGNSA. CDR3 length: 17 amino acids. The CDR3: CASSFLSGGAPGNEQFF.

The chain recombines TRBV6-1 with TRBJ1-3; TCRdb's assignment of TRBD1 cannot be checked, as there is no DNA. Germline assignment: CDR1 MNHNS and CDR2 SASEGT. The CDR3 extends over 17 amino acids. The chain's CDR3 is CASSPVTSTGSGNTIYF.

The gene calls are TRBV20-1 and TRBJ2-1; the TCRdb D gene call, TRBD1, has no DNA to confirm it. The CDR3 loop spans 15 amino acids. The V gene's germline CDR1 is DFQATT and CDR2 SNEGSKA (reference sequence). CDR3 loop: CSARDHGTGGNEQFF.